This is a list of T cell receptor beta chains from one sample in a study of Ad26.COV2.S vaccination and SARS-CoV-2 variants. Clones were sequenced by immunoSEQ multiplex PCR, and TCRdb holds only the in-frame ones, with some missing. The top ten clones hold 3.9% of a sample with about 350,000 clones, about 91% of them seen once. Sequences were derived from peripheral blood, sampled after recovery from COVID-19. These receptor sequences come from a human donor who had recovered from COVID-19. Each CDR3 is given with its conserved first and last residue. The D gene is left open where the match is weak.

v_gene	d_gene	j_gene	CDR3aa
TRBV5-8	NA	TRBJ1-4	CASSLGTGNEKLFF
TRBV9	NA	TRBJ2-5	CASSVAGLGETQYF
TRBV14	NA	TRBJ2-7	CASSPLGGQHEQYF
TRBV11-2	NA	TRBJ1-3	CASSLRRESSGNTIYF
TRBV6-5	NA	TRBJ2-1	CASSYFSSSYNEQFF
TRBV6-5	NA	TRBJ2-7	CASRLTGAEQYF
TRBV12-5	NA	TRBJ1-1	CASGFFRSETNIVSGVNTEAFF
TRBV6-4	NA	TRBJ1-2	CASRDSQLRSYTF
TRBV5-1	NA	TRBJ2-1	CASSLVQSSYNEQFF
TRBV24-1	TRBD2	TRBJ2-7	CATSENTSGGLYEQYF